This T cell receptor beta chain was retrieved from a study of CD8 T cells in Susac syndrome. This clonotype occurred once. Reverse transcription of roughly 0.5 to 1 ug RNA was performed with random hexamers. TCRdb itself ran the immunoSEQ multiplex PCR reads through MiXCR, one entry per CDR3 protein. The sample holds under 200,000 distinct CDR3 sequences, around 90% seen once. Trimming removed 4 bases from V and 0 bases from J; junction bases left unmatched: 6. The CDR3 extends over 18 amino acids. CDR1 and CDR2 from the germline V gene are SGHRS and YFSETQ. The chain links TRBV5-1 to TRBJ2-5; 16 nucleotides align to TRBD2. The TCR sequence derives from a human donor with Susac syndrome. Material for sequencing was CD4+ T cells from PBMCs. CDR3 nucleotides: TGCGCCAGCAGCCCGGGACTAGCGGGAGGGAGGTACCAAGAGACCCAGTACTTC. The encoded protein is CASSPGLAGGRYQETQYF.